This TCR beta chain is drawn from a study of blood T cell repertoires in COVID-19. Study as a whole: The origin of the acute and convalescent COVID-19 samples was the United States, Italy and Spain. T cells, B-cell-depleted T cells, or PBMCs supplied cDNA or gDNA.

In the source study's methods: Estimation of nucleated cell counts was performed using reference gene primer amplification. Assay: immunoSEQ multiplex PCR; the TCRdb copy retains only in-frame clones and omits some. The V and J calls and clone size were taken over from that table, and D and trimming were inferred from the DNA. Among some 13,000 clones listed, roughly nine tenths were seen once. Trimming removed 0 bases from V and 5 bases from J, with 23 bases in between. Looked up from germline, CDR1 is SGHAT and CDR2 is FQNNGV. This CDR3 region has 18 residues. Sequenced input: peripheral blood. This sequence originates from a human donor in a cohort sampled during active COVID-19. The chain carries TRBV11-2 and TRBJ2-7; D might be TRBD2 (5 bases). CDR3 coding DNA: TGTGCCAGCAGCTTAGATCCCGCGAGTAGGGTTAGCGCCCACGAGCAGTACTTC. The encoded protein is CASSLDPASRVSAHEQYF.